This TCR beta chain was captured in a study of T cell repertoires in cytomegalovirus infection. The overall study: In public TCR beta signatures, there were indications of both CMV infection and matching HLA type.

Overall study findings and caveats: Carriers of CMV and the relevant HLA type were discriminated by public TCR beta frequency. Across the ex vivo response, the dominant clonotypes were HLA-C-restricted CMV-specific TCR beta clonotypes.

TCRdb processed the reads anew with MiXCR; each CDR3 protein has one entry. This table has 450,000 to 550,000 distinct CDR3 sequences, 15% to 20% appearing once. Notes on this clonotype: What it binds is unknown.

This sequence was found in a human donor in good health (CMV status not recorded). Some clones in this sample may be carry-over from other donors' samples. Sample: CD8+ T cells from PBMCs.

The CDR3 loop is CAWSPGRGDGYTF. CDR3 nucleotides: TGTGCCTGGAGCCCGGGGAGGGGCGATGGCTACACCTTC. The chain combines TRBV30 with TRBJ1-2, with D possibly matching TRBD1 (5 bases). V was trimmed by 3 bases and J by 6 bases, leaving 14 bases between them. Germline assignment: CDR1 GTSNPN and CDR2 SVGIG (reference sequence). This CDR3 has 13 amino acids.